The sequence of this T cell receptor beta chain was determined in a study of blood T cells in healthy people across ages. Germline values: CDR1 SQVTM, CDR2 ANQGSEA. CDR3 length: 11 residues. V was shortened by 7 bases and J by 5 bases, with 11 bases between the two germline ends. Together with a sample-barcoded 5' primer, a J-beta primer mix was included in a second PCR lasting about 6 to 11 cycles. A single record per CDR3 protein comes from TCRdb applying MiXCR to the 5' RACE reads. The repertoire holds hundreds of thousands of distinct CDR3 sequences, with around a fifth as singletons. This clonotype came up a few times. Its antigen is still unknown. Study findings and constraints: Investigators viewed diversity estimates from one million T cells as underestimates, the study reported.

Sequencing was done on a sample of blood. The receptor was derived from a man between 65 and 85 years old in good health. This chain connects TRBV29-1 to TRBJ2-5, with D unclear. CDR3 residues: CSGLGIETQYF. Here the CDR3 DNA reads TGCAGCGGATTGGGTATCGAGACCCAGTACTTC.